The present entry profiles one TCR beta chain with its context. Antigen specificity is unknown. TCRdb itself ran the reads through MiXCR, one entry per CDR3 protein. Of under 850,000 distinct CDR3 sequences in the sample, roughly a third were seen once. The data stem from a study of T cell repertoires in cytomegalovirus infection. The CDR3 extends over 13 amino acids. The V gene's germline CDR1 is LNHDA and CDR2 SQIVND (reference sequence). Deletions cut 3 bases from V and 4 bases from J, with 9 bases between. The chain couples TRBV19 to TRBJ1-1, with no clear D. The material was cultured PBMCs, obtained from culture after CMV antigen stimulation. The clonotype comes from a human donor in good health (CMV status not recorded). Some clones in this sample may be carry-over from other donors' samples. CDR3 region: CASSIGEATEAFF. CDR3 DNA sequence: TGTGCCAGTAGTATCGGTGAGGCCACTGAAGCTTTCTTT. Supplemented by reference TRBV19 and TRBJ1-1, the full variable domain reads DGGITQSPKYLFRKEGQNVTLSCEQNLNHDAMYWYRQDPGQGLRLIYYSQIVNDFQKGDIAEGYSVSREKKESFPLTVTSAQKNPTAFYLCASSIGEATEAFFGQGTRLTVV.